One and the same sample provided the 26 T cell receptor beta chains below, sequenced in a study of blood T cell repertoires in COVID-19. The table came from immunoSEQ multiplex PCR; TCRdb's copy has only in-frame clones and leaves some out. The sample shows tens of thousands of clones, about 80% of them seen only once. Material for sequencing was peripheral blood. All receptors derive from a woman aged 70-85 years with acute or convalescent COVID-19.

The chain combines TRBV15 with TRBJ2-1; D call uncertain. The CDR3 has 18 residues. Germline V gene sequence: CDR1 LNHNV, CDR2 YYDKDF (reference sequence). Trimming stripped 2 bases from V and 0 bases from J, with 17 bases between. In DNA form, the CDR3 reads TGTGCCACCAGCAGATCTCCCGGGTACGTAAGCTCCTACAATGAGCAGTTCTTC. The encoded protein is CATSRSPGYVSSYNEQFF.

The chain carries TRBV7-2 and TRBJ1-5; D remains ambiguous. This CDR3 comprises 13 residues. V lost 2 bases and J lost 2, with 4 bases in between. The germline gives CDR1 SGHTA, CDR2 FQGNSA. The CDR3 loop is CASSLQGNQPQHF. The CDR3, as DNA: TGTGCCAGCAGCTTACAGGGCAATCAGCCCCAGCATTTT.

Only a few counts were recorded for this clone. The genes are TRBV7-9 and TRBJ1-5; no firm D call. Germline CDR1 reads SEHNR; CDR2 reads FQNEAQ (reference sequence). The CDR3 sequence is 12 residues long. Trimming shortened V by 1 base and J by 7 bases, and 5 bases separated the two germline ends. CDR3 protein: CASSLGAQPQHF. The CDR3, as DNA: TGTGCCAGCAGCTTAGGGGCACAGCCCCAGCATTTT. The complete variable domain, with remaining parts taken from reference TRBV7-9 and TRBJ1-5, reads DTGVSQNPRHKITKRGQNVTFRCDPISEHNRLYWYRQTLGQGPEFLTYFQNEAQLEKSRLLSDRFSAERPKGSFSTLEIQRTEQGDSAMYLCASSLGAQPQHFGDGTRLSIL.

The chain joins TRBV5-4 to TRBJ2-1, with TRBD2 matching 15 bases. Trimming took 4 bases from V and 1 from J; bases not matched to a gene: 6. The CDR3 is 18 residues long. CDR1 is SGHNT and CDR2 is YYREEE in the germline V gene (reference sequence). This CDR3 is CASSPGLAGGQSYNEQFF. The DNA for the CDR3 is TGTGCCAGCAGCCCGGGACTAGCGGGGGGCCAATCCTACAATGAGCAGTTCTTC.

This clone has only a few counts. The chain has TRBV24-1 and TRBJ1-1, with D hard to call. V was shortened by 3 bases and J by 2 bases, with 12 bases between the two germline ends. Germline-derived CDR1 and CDR2 are KGHDR and SFDVKD. The CDR3 is 15 residues long. CDR3 in amino acids: CATSDPRVLNTEAFF. The DNA of the CDR3 is TGTGCCACCAGTGATCCGAGGGTATTAAACACTGAAGCTTTCTTT.

The chain joins TRBV4-3 to TRBJ2-7; D may be TRBD2 (5 bases). The CDR3 length is 15 residues. The germline CDR1 and CDR2 sequences are LGHNA and YSLEER. V dropped 0 bases and J dropped 7 bases, with 16 bases sitting between them. In nucleotides, the CDR3 is TGCGCCAGCAGCCAAGACGGGGTCGGTCCCGGGGAGCAGTACTTC. This encodes CASSQDGVGPGEQYF.

This clone was seen only once. The chain uses TRBV19 and TRBJ1-1; the D is unclear. Germline V gives CDR1 LNHDA, CDR2 SQIVND (reference sequence). This CDR3 region has 13 residues. The V end was cut by 4 bases, the J end by 0 bases, with 6 bases between. CDR3 protein: CASSSGMNTEAFF. CDR3 nucleotide sequence: TGTGCCAGTAGTAGCGGGATGAACACTGAAGCTTTCTTT. The full variable domain, in which reference TRBV19 and TRBJ1-1 provide the parts outside the CDR3, is DGGITQSPKYLFRKEGQNVTLSCEQNLNHDAMYWYRQDPGQGLRLIYYSQIVNDFQKGDIAEGYSVSREKKESFPLTVTSAQKNPTAFYLCASSSGMNTEAFFGQGTRLTVV.

The chain combines TRBV4-3 with TRBJ2-2; 8 bases agree with TRBD1. The junction had 10 bases not matched to a gene; V was cut back by 2 bases and J by 8 bases. Per germline, CDR1 LGHNA and CDR2 YSLEER. The length of the CDR3 is 16 residues. In nucleotides, the CDR3 is TGCGCCAGCAGCCAAACGAGCGACAGGGGTTCTGGGGAGCTGTTTTTT. It encodes CASSQTSDRGSGELFF.

The chain employs TRBV6-6 and TRBJ1-5; 9 bases line up with TRBD1. The V and J ends lost 6 bases and 5 bases, in that order; junction bases with no gene match: 8. Germline loops: CDR1 MNHNY, CDR2 SVGAGI (reference sequence). The CDR3 covers 15 residues. The DNA for the CDR3 is TGTGCCAGCAGGCAACCGGGACAGGGAGATCAGCCCCAGCATTTT. This codes for CASRQPGQGDQPQHF.

The rearrangement joins TRBV5-1 to TRBJ2-2; 7 positions agree with TRBD2. This CDR3 region has 15 residues. Germline V gene data show CDR1 as SGHRS and CDR2 as YFSETQ. The J segment lost 3 bases and the V segment lost 0 bases, leaving 2 bases of the junction unmatched. The CDR3 DNA reads as TGCGCCAGCAGCTTGGGGGACTACTACACCGGGGAGCTGTTTTTT. Protein product: CASSLGDYYTGELFF. Supplemented by reference TRBV5-1 and TRBJ2-2, the full variable domain reads KAGVTQTPRYLIKTRGQQVTLSCSPISGHRSVSWYQQTPGQGLQFLFEYFSETQRNKGNFPGRFSGRQFSNSRSEMNVSTLELGDSALYLCASSLGDYYTGELFFGEGSRLTVL.

The rearrangement links TRBV1 to TRBJ2-1; TRBD2 was called by the table and not checked on the DNA. TRBV1 is marked as a pseudogene. This CDR3 is 15 amino acids long. The CDR3 loop reads CTSSQDRRRGNEQFF. CDR3 in DNA: TGCACCAGCAGCCAAGATCGACGGCGGGGAAATGAGCAGTTCTTC.

The chain carries TRBV6-2 or TRBV6-3 and TRBJ1-1; maybe TRBD1 (5 bases). CDR3 length: 12 residues. Trimming removed 5 bases from V and 6 bases from J, with 10 bases in between. Germline V gives CDR1 MNHEY, CDR2 SVGEGT. The CDR3 DNA is TGTGCCAGCAGTAGTTGGGGCCCTGAAGCTTTCTTT. This codes for CASSSWGPEAFF.

This clone has just one count. The J gene is TRBJ2-7, the V gene TRBV19, with D tentatively TRBD1 (5 bases). Trimming took off 0 bases at V and 9 bases at J, with 12 bases between the two ends. Germline V gives CDR1 LNHDA, CDR2 SQIVND (reference sequence). The CDR3 consists of 13 residues. Written as DNA, the CDR3 is TGTGCCAGTAGTATAGATCTCGGACATAGGCAGTACTTC. Its protein product is CASSIDLGHRQYF.

The rearrangement joins TRBV3-1 (or the pseudogene TRBV3-2) to TRBJ2-6, with D unresolved. Germline CDR1 and CDR2: LGHDT and YNNKEL (reference sequence). The CDR3 has 18 residues. V shed 1 base and J shed 1 base, with 14 bases lying between them. CDR3: CASSQAGWWASGANVLTF. CDR3 sequence (DNA): TGTGCCAGCAGCCAAGCTGGCTGGTGGGCATCTGGGGCCAACGTCCTGACTTTC.

The chain carries TRBV11-3 and TRBJ1-2; D is perhaps TRBD1 (6 bases). V shed 5 bases and J shed 4 bases, with 17 bases lying between them. CDR1 and CDR2 (germline): SGHNT, YENEEA. The CDR3 has 15 residues. This CDR3 is CASSPRPGAGYGYTF. The CDR3 DNA is TGTGCCAGCAGCCCCCGTCCAGGGGCGGGCTATGGCTACACCTTC.

This rearrangement joins TRBV7-8 to TRBJ2-3, with D perhaps matching TRBD2 (5 bases). CDR1 is SGHVS, CDR2 FQNEAQ, per germline. The V gene lost 5 bases and the J gene lost 2 bases, with 14 bases spanning the gap. The CDR3 covers 15 residues. CDR3 residues: CASSGRTVPTDTQYF. For the CDR3, the DNA is TGTGCCAGCAGCGGCAGGACTGTCCCCACAGATACGCAGTATTTT.

This chain uses TRBV14 with TRBJ2-3; the D is unclear. The germline gives CDR1 SGHDN, CDR2 FVKESK. V gave up 0 bases and J gave up 5 bases, with 9 bases separating them. The CDR3 totals 14 residues. CDR3 sequence (DNA): TGTGCCAGCAGCCAAGATTGGCAGGTAGATACGCAGTATTTT. Its protein is CASSQDWQVDTQYF.

This chain connects TRBV7-3 to TRBJ1-1, with 11 bases aligning to TRBD1. This CDR3 has 15 amino acids. The V gene end was trimmed by 5 bases and the J gene end by 3 bases; junction bases not matched to a gene: 5. Germline CDR1 and CDR2: SGHTA and FQGTGA. The CDR3 region is CASSPGTGGYTEAFF. The CDR3, as DNA: TGTGCCAGCAGCCCAGGGACAGGGGGGTACACTGAAGCTTTCTTT.

This clone was recorded once. The chain has TRBV18 and TRBJ2-3, with D maybe TRBD1 (6 bases). V was trimmed by 0 bases and J by 0 bases, leaving 10 bases between them. The germline CDR1 and CDR2 sequences are KGHSH and LQKENI. This CDR3 is 16 amino acids long. The CDR3 DNA follows: TGTGCCAGCTCACCACCGGGGACACGTAGCACAGATACGCAGTATTTT. As protein: CASSPPGTRSTDTQYF.

This chain uses TRBV5-1 with TRBJ1-2; D is undetermined. CDR1 and CDR2 (germline): SGHRS, YFSETQ. Trimming removed 4 bases at V and 8 bases at J, with 12 bases between. This CDR3 has 12 residues. CDR3 sequence (DNA): TGCGCCAGCAGCCAGAGGGCCCCCGGCTACACCTTC. Translation: CASSQRAPGYTF.

The rearrangement joins TRBV4-1 to TRBJ1-4; possibly TRBD1 for D (6 bases). Germline V gives CDR1 MGHRA, CDR2 YSYEKL. V lost 3 bases, J lost 7 bases, and 12 bases lay in between. The length of the CDR3 is 14 residues. The CDR3 reads CASSQQGFSEKLFF. In DNA form, the CDR3 reads TGCGCCAGCAGCCAGCAGGGGTTTAGTGAAAAACTGTTTTTT.

The rearrangement uses TRBV7-6 and TRBJ1-6; 8 bases map to TRBD1. CDR1 is SGHVS, CDR2 FNYEAQ, per germline. This CDR3 has 15 amino acids. The V and J ends lost 1 base and 9 bases, in that order; junction bases with no gene match: 5. In DNA form, the CDR3 reads TGTGCCAGCAGCTTAGTAGGGACAGGAGGTTCACCCCTCCACTTT. It encodes CASSLVGTGGSPLHF.

The chain employs TRBV10-3 and TRBJ2-5, with a tentative D call TRBD1 (5 bases). The germline V gene has CDR1 ENHRY and CDR2 SYGVKD. The V end lost 7 bases, the J end lost 2 bases, and 14 bases lay between the germline ends. This CDR3 is built from 14 residues. The CDR3 sequence: CAINEGKGQETQYF. The DNA of the CDR3 is TGTGCCATCAATGAAGGAAAGGGGCAAGAGACCCAGTACTTC.

In DNA, the CDR3 is TGTGCCATCAGTGAGTCGAGTAGCGGGGTCATCGGGACCCAGTACTTC. As protein: CAISESSSGVIGTQYF. The J gene is TRBJ2-5, the V gene TRBV10-3; 8 bases align to TRBD2. V shed 0 bases, J shed 7 bases, and the junction held 10 bases outside the gene matches. The CDR3 runs 16 residues. CDR1 and CDR2 (germline): ENHRY, SYGVKD.

J is TRBJ1-4 and V is TRBV7-2; 10 bases are a match to TRBD1. Germline V gene lookup returns CDR1 SGHTA and CDR2 FQGNSA. This CDR3 is built from 14 residues. Trimming cost V 5 bases and J 7 bases; bases outside gene matches: 4. The CDR3 loop is CASSQDRGLEKLFF. The DNA of the CDR3 is TGTGCCAGCAGCCAAGACAGGGGGCTTGAAAAACTGTTTTTT.

The CDR3 reads CASSLLAGGYNEQFF. The CDR3 nucleotides are TGTGCCAGCAGTTTACTAGCGGGGGGGTACAATGAGCAGTTCTTC. V gene TRBV6-5 combines with J gene TRBJ2-1, with TRBD2 matching over 13 bases. In germline, CDR1 is MNHEY, CDR2 SVGAGI. J lost 4 bases, V lost 4 bases, and 1 base had no gene match. The CDR3 is made up of 15 amino acids.